Below, 27 T cell receptor beta chains from the same sample are listed, as sequenced in a study of blood T cell repertoires in COVID-19. Libraries were prepared by immunoSEQ multiplex PCR; TCRdb keeps only in-frame clonotypes and omits some of them. In the table there are some 200,000 clones, 80% to 85% of which are singletons. The sequenced sample consisted of peripheral blood. These receptors were collected from a woman between 65 and 79 years old with COVID-19, enrolled during active disease.

V gene TRBV6-5 combines with J gene TRBJ2-5; possibly TRBD2 for D (5 bases). Germline assignment: CDR1 MNHEY and CDR2 SVGAGI. The CDR3 covers 12 residues. V dropped 10 bases and J dropped 7 bases, with 16 bases sitting between them. The CDR3 spells CATRGIWGTQYF. DNA of the CDR3: TGTGCCACTCGAGGGATCTGGGGGACCCAGTACTTC.

The chain couples TRBV15 to TRBJ2-5, with 8 bases identical to TRBD2. Looked up from germline, CDR1 is LNHNV and CDR2 is YYDKDF (reference sequence). CDR3 size: 15 residues. V gave up 6 bases and J gave up 4 bases; unmatched junction bases: 10. The CDR3 is CATSRSGGEGETQYF. The CDR3 DNA sequence: TGTGCCACCAGTCGGAGCGGGGGTGAGGGAGAGACCCAGTACTTC.

The chain couples TRBV27 to TRBJ1-1; TRBD1 aligns across 8 bases. Germline trimming cut 5 bases from V and 7 bases from J; bases unmatched to any gene: 6. Germline-derived CDR1 and CDR2 are MNHEY and SMNVEV (reference sequence). The length of the CDR3 is 13 residues. The CDR3 sequence is CASSGTGTLEAFF. The CDR3 DNA reads TGTGCCAGCAGTGGGACAGGAACCCTTGAAGCTTTCTTT.

This clone was seen a handful of times. The chain combines TRBV5-1 with TRBJ1-4; 7 nucleotides line up with TRBD1. Trimming removed 4 bases from V and 8 bases from J; junction bases left unmatched: 17. This CDR3 spans 17 amino acids. Germline V gene sequence: CDR1 SGHRS, CDR2 YFSETQ. DNA of the CDR3: TGCGCCAGCAGCCTTCGGACAGGCCTTAAGGGGGACGAAAAACTGTTTTTT. This sequence encodes CASSLRTGLKGDEKLFF.

The chain uses TRBV29-1 and TRBJ1-4; the D gene is possibly TRBD1 (5 bases). The V and J ends lost 5 bases and 5 bases respectively, with 21 bases between them. The CDR3 consists of 16 residues. Germline lookup yields CDR1 SQVTM and CDR2 ANQGSEA. The CDR3 region is CSVLQGRAGVNEKLFF. The CDR3 DNA reads as TGCAGCGTTCTCCAGGGTCGCGCTGGTGTGAATGAAAAACTGTTTTTT. Full variable domain (remainder filled in from reference TRBV29-1 and TRBJ1-4): SAVISQKPSRDICQRGTSLTIQCQVDSQVTMMFWYRQQPGQSLTLIATANQGSEATYESGFVIDKFPISRPNLTFSTLTVSNMSPEDSSIYLCSVLQGRAGVNEKLFFGSGTQLSVL.

This chain links TRBV2 with TRBJ1-5; 9 bases map to TRBD1. V gave up 4 bases and J gave up 7 bases; unmatched junction bases: 2. The CDR3 extends over 13 amino acids. CDR1 is SNHLY and CDR2 is FYNNEI in the germline V gene. The CDR3: CASSGTGVQPQHF. CDR3 DNA sequence: TGTGCCAGCAGTGGGACAGGGGTCCAGCCCCAGCATTTT.

The chain couples TRBV3-1 (or the pseudogene TRBV3-2) to TRBJ2-7; weak D call: TRBD1 (5 bases). There are 14 residues in the CDR3. CDR1 is LGHDT and CDR2 is YNNKEL in the germline V gene (reference sequence). V was cut by 4 bases and J by 1 base, with 11 bases left in between. CDR3 in amino acids: CASSPTVQSYEQYF. The DNA for the CDR3 is TGTGCCAGCAGCCCGACAGTTCAATCCTACGAGCAGTACTTC.

The chain is built from TRBV5-1 and TRBJ2-2, with 8 positions matching TRBD1. V was clipped by 2 bases and J by 5 bases; unmatched bases: 14. Germline CDR1 SGHRS, CDR2 YFSETQ. The CDR3 covers 18 residues. The CDR3 loop reads CASSLKKPDRERTGELFF. DNA of the CDR3: TGCGCCAGCAGCTTAAAAAAACCGGACAGGGAACGGACCGGGGAGCTGTTTTTT.

This sequence joins TRBV2 and TRBJ1-1; no firm D call. The CDR3 runs to 12 residues. Germline V gene data show CDR1 as SNHLY and CDR2 as FYNNEI. The germline V and J ends were trimmed by 2 bases and 11 bases, with 12 bases remaining between them. CDR3 nucleotide sequence: TGTGCCAGCAGTGAAAAACGGGGTGACGCTTTCTTT. This translates into CASSEKRGDAFF.

This sequence joins TRBV15 and TRBJ2-5, with 7 positions matching TRBD1. J lost 1 base, V lost 6 bases, and 5 bases had no gene match. Germline V CDR1 and CDR2: LNHNV, YYDKDF (reference sequence). This CDR3 has 14 amino acids. DNA of the CDR3: TGTGCCACCAGTCCAGGACAGGCCCAAGAGACCCAGTACTTC. Its protein is CATSPGQAQETQYF.

V and J are TRBV2 and TRBJ1-5, with TRBD1 matching 9 bases. Germline V gene lookup returns CDR1 SNHLY and CDR2 FYNNEI. This CDR3 is built from 14 residues. The J segment lost 6 bases and the V segment lost 6 bases, leaving 6 bases of the junction unmatched. The CDR3 nucleotides read TGTGCCAGCAGGGGGACAGGGCGAGGTCAGCCCCAGCATTTT. Protein: CASRGTGRGQPQHF.

V is TRBV18 and J is TRBJ2-4; D is possibly TRBD1 (5 bases). Trimming stripped 3 bases from V and 3 bases from J, with 12 bases between. In germline, CDR1 is KGHSH, CDR2 LQKENI. The CDR3 extends over 15 amino acids. CDR3 nucleotide sequence: TGTGCCAGCTCACCTCGACAGACGGGCAAAAACATTCAGTACTTC. It translates to CASSPRQTGKNIQYF. The variable domain in full, completed from reference TRBV18 and TRBJ2-4, reads NAGVMQNPRHLVRRRGQEARLRCSPMKGHSHVYWYRQLPEEGLKFMVYLQKENIIDESGMPKERFSAEFPKEGPSILRIQQVVRGDSAAYFCASSPRQTGKNIQYFGAGTRLSVL.

A single count supports this clone. The chain has TRBV27 and TRBJ2-1, with D perhaps TRBD2 (5 bases). Per the germline V gene, CDR1 is MNHEY and CDR2 is SMNVEV (reference sequence). This CDR3 spans 15 amino acids. V lost 2 bases to trimming and J lost 8 bases, with 16 bases between them. This CDR3 is CASSLRASPPDEQFF. The DNA for the CDR3 is TGTGCCAGCAGTTTAAGGGCTAGCCCCCCGGATGAGCAGTTCTTC.

The V and J genes are TRBV6-5 and TRBJ2-7; 9 bases agree with TRBD2. V lost 6 bases to trimming and J lost 1 base; unmatched junction nucleotides: 10. The germline V gene encodes CDR1 MNHEY and CDR2 SVGAGI. The CDR3 length is 16 residues. CDR3 sequence reads: CASSYAGGAKSYEQYV. CDR3 in DNA: TGTGCCAGCAGCTACGCGGGAGGGGCCAAGTCCTACGAGCAGTACGTC.

This clone was recorded only once. The rearrangement uses TRBV3-1 (or the pseudogene TRBV3-2) and TRBJ2-3, with TRBD2 as a possible D gene (6 bases). Trimming stripped 6 bases from V and 0 bases from J, with 19 bases between. This CDR3 comprises 17 residues. CDR1 and CDR2 from the germline V gene are LGHDT and YNNKEL (reference sequence). The CDR3 sequence is CASSLQTGTSSTDTQYF. As DNA, the CDR3 is TGTGCCAGCAGTCTCCAAACCGGGACTTCTAGCACAGATACGCAGTATTTT.

The chain employs TRBV4-2 and TRBJ1-1; 8 bases line up with TRBD1. The germline V gene encodes CDR1 LGHNA and CDR2 YNFKEQ. This CDR3 comprises 16 residues. With 4 bases clipped from V and 8 bases from J, the junction kept 15 bases outside the gene matches. This CDR3 reads CASSLGTGEFSEEAFF. CDR3 coding DNA: TGTGCCAGCAGCCTAGGGACAGGAGAGTTTTCTGAAGAAGCTTTCTTT.

CDR3 residues: CASSVARDTGELFF. In DNA, the CDR3 is TGTGCCAGCAGTGTGGCGCGGGACACCGGGGAGCTGTTTTTT. This chain links TRBV28 with TRBJ2-2; D possibly corresponds to TRBD2 (5 bases). V lost 5 bases to trimming and J lost 3 bases, with 10 bases between them. Germline CDR1 is MDHEN and CDR2 is SYDVKM. There are 14 residues in the CDR3.

This clone was picked up one time. The chain is built from TRBV9 and TRBJ1-1, with TRBD1 matching 9 bases. Germline V gene data show CDR1 as SGDLS and CDR2 as YYNGEE. The CDR3 totals 16 residues. The V segment lost 2 bases and the J segment 3 bases; nucleotides outside the gene matches: 8. CDR3 sequence (DNA): TGTGCCAGCAGCGTTTACCGGGACAGGGCTTACACTGAAGCTTTCTTT. This codes for CASSVYRDRAYTEAFF.

This clone appeared once. V is TRBV6-4 and J is TRBJ2-3; 7 bases fit TRBD2. The CDR3 is 13 residues long. Trimming took 2 bases from V and 4 from J; bases not matched to a gene: 0. The germline V gene has CDR1 MRHNA and CDR2 SNTAGT. The CDR3 DNA reads TGTGCCAGCAGTGACGGGGGGGCAGATACGCAGTATTTT. Its protein is CASSDGGADTQYF.

The rearrangement joins TRBV10-2 to TRBJ1-5, with no clear D. Germline values: CDR1 WSHSY, CDR2 SAAADI. The ends were cut back, 4 bases at V and 0 bases at J, with 10 bases in the middle. This CDR3 is built from 15 residues. The CDR3: CASSVGSPSNQPQHF. CDR3 in DNA: TGCGCCAGCAGTGTGGGCAGTCCTAGCAATCAGCCCCAGCATTTT.

This chain connects TRBV28 to TRBJ1-2; 11 bases align to TRBD1. The germline V gene has CDR1 MDHEN and CDR2 SYDVKM. The junction had 6 bases not matched to a gene; V was cut back by 5 bases and J by 4 bases. The CDR3 loop spans 15 amino acids. The CDR3, as DNA: TGTGCCAGCAGTCCAACCGGGACAGGGGGCTATGGCTACACCTTC. Encoded protein: CASSPTGTGGYGYTF.

The genes are TRBV18 and TRBJ1-1, with 9 bases aligning to TRBD1. The CDR3 contains 11 residues. With 6 bases clipped from V and 11 bases from J, the junction kept 4 bases outside the gene matches. CDR1 is KGHSH, CDR2 LQKENI, per germline. DNA for the CDR3: TGTGCCAGCTCGTACGGACAGGGGGCTTTCTTT. Amino acid sequence: CASSYGQGAFF.

V usage is TRBV4-2 and J usage is TRBJ2-3; TRBD2 agrees at 10 bases. The length of the CDR3 is 17 residues. Germline loops: CDR1 LGHNA, CDR2 YNFKEQ. The V segment lost 1 base and the J segment 1 base; nucleotides outside the gene matches: 5. The CDR3 region is CASSQVASGGRTDTQYF. Written as DNA, the CDR3 is TGTGCCAGCAGCCAAGTGGCTAGCGGGGGACGCACAGATACGCAGTATTTT.

The rearrangement links TRBV11-2 to TRBJ2-3, with 9 bases fitting TRBD1. The CDR3 contains 15 residues. Germline CDR1 and CDR2: SGHAT and FQNNGV. V dropped 5 bases and J dropped 5; count of bases not matched to a gene: 8. CDR3 nucleotides: TGTGCCAGCAGCCTCGGGACAGGGAAGAAAGATACGCAGTATTTT. This gives the protein CASSLGTGKKDTQYF. The full variable domain, with the rest looked up from reference TRBV11-2 and TRBJ2-3, is EAGVAQSPRYKIIEKRQSVAFWCNPISGHATLYWYQQILGQGPKLLIQFQNNGVVDDSQLPKDRFSAERLKGVDSTLKIQPAKLEDSAVYLCASSLGTGKKDTQYFGPGTRLTVL.

Only one count was recorded for this clone. The chain couples TRBV2 to TRBJ2-7; a weak D match, TRBD1 (5 bases). This CDR3 contains 13 residues. Trimming stripped 5 bases from V and 2 bases from J, with 10 bases between. Per the germline V gene, CDR1 is SNHLY and CDR2 is FYNNEI. The CDR3 spells CASSPDITYEQYF. Written as DNA, the CDR3 is TGTGCCAGCAGTCCGGACATTACCTACGAGCAGTACTTC. Using reference TRBV2 and TRBJ2-7 for the parts outside the CDR3, the full variable domain is EPEVTQTPSHQVTQMGQEVILRCVPISNHLYFYWYRQILGQKVEFLVSFYNNEISEKSEIFDDQFSVERPDGSNFTLKIRSTKLEDSAMYFCASSPDITYEQYFGPGTRLTVT.

The CDR3 spells CASRVATTGTYNEQFF. CDR3 in DNA: TGTGCCAGTAGGGTAGCCACGACAGGGACCTACAATGAGCAGTTCTTC. The rearrangement links TRBV19 to TRBJ2-1; 7 nucleotides match TRBD1. Per the germline V gene, CDR1 is LNHDA and CDR2 is SQIVND (reference sequence). Trimming took 6 bases from V and 2 from J; bases not matched to a gene: 10. This CDR3 region has 16 residues.

This clone was counted a single time. The CDR3 sequence is CASSPRHGTEAFF. The CDR3 DNA is TGTGCCAGCAGTCCGAGACACGGCACTGAAGCTTTCTTT. The chain is built from TRBV7-8 and TRBJ1-1; D ambiguous. Germline loops: CDR1 SGHVS, CDR2 FQNEAQ. This CDR3 region has 13 residues. Trimming took 6 bases from V and 4 from J, leaving 12 bases between them.